The entry below gives a single TCR beta chain sequence along with its context. The sample belongs to a study of blood T cell repertoires in COVID-19. V lost 5 bases to trimming and J lost 7 bases, with 17 bases between them. CDR1 and CDR2 (germline): MNHEY, SVGAGI. This CDR3 has 14 residues. Assay used: immunoSEQ multiplex PCR; TCRdb lists only in-frame clones, some missing. The sample lists about 430,000 clones; over 75% were seen once. Source material: PBMCs or T cells enriched from blood (not recorded which). The TCR comes from a man aged 25 to 40 who had recovered from COVID-19. V is TRBV6-5 and J is TRBJ1-1; perhaps TRBD1 as D (6 bases). The CDR3 DNA is TGTGCCAGCAGTACCTCAACAGGGACCGGTGAAGCTTTCTTT. This gives the protein CASSTSTGTGEAFF.